This T cell receptor beta chain is drawn from a study of metastatic and nonmetastatic thyroid tumors. Details on this clone: Compared with germline, one end of the junction differs, possibly owing to a read error.

TCRdb re-analyzed the PCR reads using MiXCR. The sample yields fewer than 35,000 clones, roughly a quarter seen once. This CDR3 has 16 residues. CDR1 is SGHRS, CDR2 YFSETQ, per germline. Every patient was untreated before thyroid surgery. The sequenced sample consisted of blood. The chain is built from TRBV5-1 and TRBJ1-1, with 8 bases aligning to TRBD1. This receptor was obtained from a female donor with papillary thyroid cancer or a benign thyroid nodule (not recorded which). Some clones in this sample may be carry-over from other donors' samples. This CDR3 is CASSLRQGAIICEAFF. The CDR3 nucleotides are TGTGCCAGCAGCTTGCGTCAGGGGGCGATAATCTGCGAAGCTTTCTTT.